What follows are 29 T cell receptor beta chains derived from one specimen sequenced in a study of cytomegalovirus exposure and HLA in healthy donors. 60 Vbeta and 13 Jbeta primers were used in PCR. The protocol was immunoSEQ multiplex PCR, while the TCRdb copy is restricted to in-frame clones and leaves out a portion. Of over 150,000 clones listed, about three quarters are singletons. The sequencing sample was made of PBMCs. Every receptor here comes from a woman between 35 and 50 years old in good health and CMV-seropositive.

This clone was detected once. V gene TRBV7-9 combines with J gene TRBJ2-5, with D unclear. The DNA end favors TRBJ2-7, so the J call may be wrong. Germline CDR1 and CDR2: SEHNR and FQNEAQ (reference sequence). This CDR3 spans 14 amino acids. In nucleotides, the CDR3 is TGTGCCAGCAGCTTAGACCCGGCTTACTACGAGCAGTACTTC. It is translated as CASSLDPAYYEQYF.

This clone has just one count. This chain uses TRBV5-1 with TRBJ2-5; 8 nucleotides align to TRBD2. CDR1 and CDR2 from the germline V gene are SGHRS and YFSETQ. V lost 4 bases, J lost 4 bases, and 9 bases stayed unmatched. There are 15 residues in the CDR3. Here the CDR3 reads CASSGGGGRAETQYF. The DNA of the CDR3 is TGCGCCAGCAGCGGTGGCGGGGGGCGGGCAGAGACCCAGTACTTC.

This clone has a handful of counts. The genes are TRBV6-5 and TRBJ1-2; 7 bases line up with TRBD1. Trimming cost V 6 bases and J 0 bases; bases outside gene matches: 4. This CDR3 region has 14 residues. The germline V gene encodes CDR1 MNHEY and CDR2 SVGAGI. CDR3 sequence: CASRRDSTNYGYTF. In DNA form, the CDR3 reads TGTGCCAGCAGAAGGGACAGTACTAACTATGGCTACACCTTC.

This rearrangement joins TRBV5-1 to TRBJ2-2; 8 nucleotides line up with TRBD1. Germline V gene sequence: CDR1 SGHRS, CDR2 YFSETQ. The trim removed 2 bases at V and 5 bases at J, leaving 11 bases unmatched. This CDR3 has 17 residues. The CDR3 nucleotides read TGCGCCAGCAGCTTCCCCCGGCAGGGGGCAGATACCGGGGAGCTGTTTTTT. This gives the protein CASSFPRQGADTGELFF.

The chain has TRBV7-9 and TRBJ2-3; 9 positions match TRBD2. The J segment lost 4 bases and the V segment lost 5 bases, leaving 7 bases of the junction unmatched. Germline CDR1 is SEHNR and CDR2 is FQNEAQ (reference sequence). The CDR3 runs to 15 residues. Here the CDR3 reads CASSLLAGGADTQYF. CDR3 nucleotides: TGTGCCAGCAGCCTCCTGGCGGGAGGGGCAGATACGCAGTATTTT.

This sequence joins TRBV5-4 and TRBJ2-2; D possibly corresponds to TRBD2 (5 bases). Per the germline V gene, CDR1 is SGHNT and CDR2 is YYREEE (reference sequence). The CDR3 spans 15 residues. V was pared by 1 base and J by 2 bases, with 9 bases between. CDR3 DNA sequence: TGTGCCAGCAGCTTGTCTAGCTATAACACCGGGGAGCTGTTTTTT. It is translated as CASSLSSYNTGELFF.

This clone has only a few counts. Distinct nucleotide sequences in the sample also encode this CDR3. This chain links TRBV5-1 with TRBJ1-1; TRBD1 agrees at 7 bases. Unmatched junction bases numbered 3, after V lost 4 bases and J lost 6 bases. CDR1 and CDR2 from the germline V gene are SGHRS and YFSETQ. The CDR3 is 12 residues long. The CDR3: CASSPQGAEAFF. DNA of the CDR3: TGCGCCAGCAGCCCGCAGGGGGCTGAAGCTTTCTTT.

This chain uses TRBV6-5 with TRBJ1-1; D not resolved. The CDR3 has 15 amino acids. Germline V gene lookup returns CDR1 MNHEY and CDR2 SVGAGI. V gave up 6 bases and J gave up 0 bases, with 14 bases separating them. CDR3 bases: TGTGCCAGCAGCCCCATGGGAGGGTTGAACACTGAAGCTTTCTTT. Its translation: CASSPMGGLNTEAFF.

The chain carries TRBV25-1 and TRBJ1-4, with D uncertain. The CDR3 runs 13 residues. Germline V gene sequence: CDR1 MGHDK, CDR2 SYGVNS. The V gene lost 6 bases and the J gene lost 6 bases, with 11 bases spanning the gap. The CDR3 is CASSGNFHEKLFF. The CDR3 bases are TGTGCCAGCAGCGGGAATTTTCATGAAAAACTGTTTTTT.

The chain combines TRBV28 with TRBJ1-2; the match to TRBD1 covers 9 bases. Germline CDR1 and CDR2: MDHEN and SYDVKM. The junction had 9 bases not matched to a gene; V was cut back by 5 bases and J by 8 bases. The CDR3 length is 14 residues. DNA of the CDR3: TGTGCCAGCAGTACCCCGTCCGGACAGGGGGGCTACACCTTC. Translation: CASSTPSGQGGYTF.

The chain recombines TRBV30 with TRBJ2-2, with a possible D match to TRBD2 (5 bases). This CDR3 is 13 amino acids long. Trimming shortened V by 4 bases and J by 7 bases, and 13 bases separated the two germline ends. Looked up from germline, CDR1 is GTSNPN and CDR2 is SVGIG (reference sequence). Here the CDR3 DNA reads TGTGCCTGGAATCGACAAGAGGGCGGGGAGCTGTTTTTT. This sequence encodes CAWNRQEGGELFF.

The V gene is TRBV5-1, the J gene TRBJ2-1; D may be TRBD1 (6 bases). V dropped 4 bases and J dropped 0 bases, with 11 bases sitting between them. CDR3 length equals 15 residues. The germline V gene encodes CDR1 SGHRS and CDR2 YFSETQ. The CDR3 DNA reads as TGCGCCAGCAGCCCGTTGGACAGCTCCTACAATGAGCAGTTCTTC. Its protein is CASSPLDSSYNEQFF. The full variable domain, completed using reference TRBV5-1 and TRBJ2-1, is KAGVTQTPRYLIKTRGQQVTLSCSPISGHRSVSWYQQTPGQGLQFLFEYFSETQRNKGNFPGRFSGRQFSNSRSEMNVSTLELGDSALYLCASSPLDSSYNEQFFGPGTRLTVL.

The V and J genes are TRBV7-2 and TRBJ2-7; no clear D. Looked up from germline, CDR1 is SGHTA and CDR2 is FQGNSA. V gave up 6 bases and J gave up 7 bases, with 25 bases separating them. The CDR3 spans 16 residues. DNA of the CDR3: TGTGCCAGCAGTCGAACCCACGCAGCGACGACCCATGAGCAGTACTTC. Its protein is CASSRTHAATTHEQYF. The complete variable domain, with remaining parts taken from reference TRBV7-2 and TRBJ2-7, reads GAGVSQSPSNKVTEKGKDVELRCDPISGHTALYWYRQSLGQGLEFLIYFQGNSAPDKSGLPSDRFSAERTGGSVSTLTIQRTQQEDSAVYLCASSRTHAATTHEQYFGPGTRLTVT.

The rearrangement joins TRBV30 to TRBJ1-3, with TRBD1 identical over 7 bases. V lost 0 bases to trimming and J lost 4 bases; unmatched junction nucleotides: 3. CDR1 and CDR2 from the germline V gene are GTSNPN and SVGIG (reference sequence). CDR3 length equals 14 residues. Here the CDR3 reads CAWSVGTAGNTIYF. CDR3 nucleotides: TGTGCCTGGAGTGTCGGGACAGCGGGAAACACCATATATTTT.

The chain has TRBV5-1 and TRBJ1-2, with D perhaps matching TRBD1 (6 bases). This CDR3 is built from 15 residues. Germline V gene lookup returns CDR1 SGHRS and CDR2 YFSETQ. The ends were cut back, 4 bases at V and 0 bases at J, with 13 bases in the middle. CDR3 amino acids: CASSAIRGANYGYTF. The CDR3 DNA sequence: TGCGCCAGCAGCGCCATCAGGGGAGCTAACTATGGCTACACCTTC. Looking up the rest from reference TRBV5-1 and TRBJ1-2 gives the full variable domain: KAGVTQTPRYLIKTRGQQVTLSCSPISGHRSVSWYQQTPGQGLQFLFEYFSETQRNKGNFPGRFSGRQFSNSRSEMNVSTLELGDSALYLCASSAIRGANYGYTFGSGTRLTVV.

The V gene is TRBV9, the J gene TRBJ1-4; D is uncertain. The CDR3 runs to 15 residues. The V end was cut by 3 bases, the J end by 8 bases, with 17 bases between. The V gene's germline CDR1 is SGDLS and CDR2 YYNGEE. The CDR3: CASSGKRAAGEKLFF. In DNA form, the CDR3 reads TGTGCCAGCAGCGGTAAGAGGGCTGCGGGAGAAAAACTGTTTTTT.

This clone was seen a handful of times. This chain uses TRBV14 with TRBJ1-2; D may be TRBD1 (6 bases). The V end lost 0 bases, the J end lost 3 bases, and 14 bases lay between the germline ends. The CDR3 totals 16 residues. Germline loops: CDR1 SGHDN, CDR2 FVKESK. DNA for the CDR3: TGTGCCAGCAGCCAAGAAGCACAGGGCTCATACTATGGCTACACCTTC. Amino acid sequence: CASSQEAQGSYYGYTF.

The chain combines TRBV27 with TRBJ1-4; TRBD1 is a possible D gene (6 bases). The V and J ends lost 6 bases and 11 bases respectively, with 16 bases between them. This CDR3 comprises 13 residues. The germline CDR1 and CDR2 sequences are MNHEY and SMNVEV (reference sequence). CDR3 nucleotides: TGTGCCAGCAGAGCAGGGGAGTGGGGGAAACTGTTTTTT. Translation: CASRAGEWGKLFF.

A single count supports this clone. Germline is not matched at one junction end, which may reflect a read error. The V and J genes are TRBV19 and TRBJ1-1; D is uncertain. The germline V gene encodes CDR1 LNHDA and CDR2 SQIVND (reference sequence). The CDR3 loop spans 15 amino acids. The CDR3, as DNA: TGTGCCAGTAGTATGGAGGGTCCTAGGAACTCTGAAGCTTTCTTT. Translation gives CASSMEGPRNSEAFF.

The rearrangement joins TRBV2 to TRBJ2-7; 7 positions match TRBD1. The CDR3 has 14 amino acids. The trim removed 4 bases at V and 5 bases at J, leaving 8 bases unmatched. CDR1 is SNHLY and CDR2 is FYNNEI in the germline V gene. The CDR3 sequence: CASSGQGPRNEQYF. The DNA for the CDR3 is TGTGCCAGCAGTGGACAGGGTCCTCGGAACGAGCAGTACTTC.

The gene calls are TRBV5-5 and TRBJ1-2; unclear D gene. The CDR3 has 15 residues. Trimming took 0 bases from V and 4 from J, leaving 13 bases between them. Germline V gene lookup returns CDR1 SGHKS and CDR2 YYEKEE (reference sequence). The CDR3 region is CASSLAGQTIYGYTF. The CDR3 nucleotides are TGTGCCAGCAGCTTGGCTGGGCAGACAATCTATGGCTACACCTTC.

This clone appeared a few times. V usage is TRBV7-9 and J usage is TRBJ2-2; D may be TRBD1 (6 bases). Trimming stripped 4 bases from V and 7 bases from J, with 16 bases between. Germline values: CDR1 SEHNR, CDR2 FQNEAQ (reference sequence). The CDR3 is made up of 15 amino acids. CDR3 sequence (DNA): TGTGCCAGCAGCTCACCGACAGGTTCGGGCGGGGAGCTGTTTTTT. Its translation is CASSSPTGSGGELFF.

The V call is TRBV5-4, the J call TRBJ2-3, with no clear D. The germline gives CDR1 SGHNT, CDR2 YYREEE (reference sequence). Trimming took 4 bases from V and 0 from J, leaving 15 bases between them. The CDR3 spans 16 residues. CDR3 nucleotides: TGTGCCAGCAGCATCATACACAGAACTAGCACAGATACGCAGTATTTT. Translation gives CASSIIHRTSTDTQYF. Full variable domain (remainder filled in from reference TRBV5-4 and TRBJ2-3): ETGVTQSPTHLIKTRGQQVTLRCSSQSGHNTVSWYQQALGQGPQFIFQYYREEENGRGNFPPRFSGLQFPNYSSELNVNALELDDSALYLCASSIIHRTSTDTQYFGPGTRLTVL.

In this sample, this clone turned up a few times. The chain joins TRBV29-1 to TRBJ2-2; 7 nucleotides line up with TRBD1. The CDR3 contains 13 residues. Looked up from germline, CDR1 is SQVTM and CDR2 is ANQGSEA. V dropped 7 bases and J dropped 2; count of bases not matched to a gene: 4. CDR3 in DNA: TGCAGCGGACGGGACAGTAACACCGGGGAGCTGTTTTTT. It translates to CSGRDSNTGELFF.

The chain recombines TRBV10-2 with TRBJ2-7; the D is unclear. V was trimmed by 2 bases and J by 7 bases, leaving 15 bases between them. This CDR3 has 14 amino acids. Per germline, CDR1 WSHSY and CDR2 SAAADI. This chain's CDR3 is CASSESEPLREQYF. CDR3 nucleotide sequence: TGCGCCAGCAGTGAGAGCGAACCCCTAAGGGAGCAGTACTTC.

The chain combines TRBV4-2 with TRBJ2-1; weak D call: TRBD2 (6 bases). Trimming cost V 1 base and J 2 bases, with 15 bases left between them. This CDR3 contains 17 residues. Germline V gene lookup returns CDR1 LGHNA and CDR2 YNFKEQ. CDR3: CASSQVVVADTYNEQFF. The CDR3, as DNA: TGTGCCAGCAGCCAAGTGGTTGTAGCGGACACCTACAATGAGCAGTTCTTC.

The chain combines TRBV19 with TRBJ1-2; a possible D gene is TRBD1 (5 bases). Germline lookup yields CDR1 LNHDA and CDR2 SQIVND (reference sequence). V lost 4 bases and J 8 bases, leaving 17 bases between the germline ends. This CDR3 is 14 amino acids long. The CDR3 coding sequence is TGTGCCAGTAGTACCCGGGAGGGGCTGAAAGGCTACACCTTC. It is translated as CASSTREGLKGYTF.

The rearrangement uses TRBV2 and TRBJ1-4; D might be TRBD1 (5 bases). Germline CDR1 and CDR2: SNHLY and FYNNEI. Trimming removed 6 bases from V and 7 bases from J, with 18 bases in between. The CDR3 loop spans 15 amino acids. The CDR3 here is CASSGIGGGGEKLFF. The CDR3 DNA sequence: TGTGCCAGCAGCGGCATTGGGGGGGGAGGTGAAAAACTGTTTTTT.

V gene TRBV4-3 combines with J gene TRBJ2-4; 8 nucleotides line up with TRBD1. The germline gives CDR1 LGHNA, CDR2 YSLEER. CDR3 size: 12 residues. Trimming took 5 bases from V and 13 from J; bases not matched to a gene: 7. CDR3 protein: CASSNGQGVQYF. DNA for the CDR3: TGCGCCAGCAGCAACGGACAGGGAGTACAGTACTTC.